This TCR beta chain was sequenced for a study of cytotoxic CD8 clonotypes in ibrutinib-treated CLL. Overall study: On average, each sample had roughly 260,000 productive templates and tens of thousands of productive rearrangements.

Study outcomes and limitations: For progressing versus sustained-remission patients, sampling times were not the same. The public clonotypes identified were infrequent and showed contraction or stability on treatment. Whereas clonality rose at ibrutinib response, it declined toward baseline at progression.

V was trimmed by 0 bases and J by 4 bases, leaving 11 bases between them. This CDR3 has 16 residues. Germline CDR1 is SGDLS and CDR2 is YYNGEE. Assay: immunoSEQ multiplex PCR; the TCRdb copy retains only in-frame clones and omits some. In the table there are more than 110,000 clones, 80% of which are singletons. With regard to this clone: What it binds is not known.

The specimen was PBMCs, collected after 36 months of ibrutinib treatment. This chain joins TRBV9 and TRBJ2-6; D perhaps matches TRBD1 (5 bases). This TCR was sampled from a human donor with chronic lymphocytic leukemia. CDR3 loop: CASSVASGIGANVLTF. The CDR3 nucleotides read TGTGCCAGCAGCGTAGCGTCAGGGATCGGGGCCAACGTCCTGACTTTC.